The 14 T cell receptor beta chains presented below share a single source sample, sequenced in a study of cytomegalovirus exposure and HLA in healthy donors (dated by TCRdb to 2015 to 2018). The library was made by the immunoSEQ multiplex PCR assay. For the multiplex PCR, a mixture combining 60 forward primers for TCR Vbeta segments and 13 reverse primers for TCR Jbeta segments was used. In TCRdb, the immuneACCESS table is reduced to in-frame sequences with V and J assigned. These tables do not hold every clone; where another copy was compared, an unresolved V gene accounts for under half, and the others remain unexplained. A total of about 120,000 clones appear in this sample, 55% to 65% of them only once. The ten largest account for less than 12% of the sample. Sample: PBMCs. The receptors derive from a man aged 35 to 55 in good health and CMV-seropositive.

This clone was observed a single time. J is TRBJ1-2 and V is TRBV2; 7 bases are a match to TRBD1. The germline V gene has CDR1 SNHLY and CDR2 FYNNEI. This CDR3 has 13 amino acids. V was pared by 8 bases and J by 2 bases, with 5 bases of the junction left unmatched. CDR3 nucleotide sequence: TGTGCCAGCGACAGGGACACCAACTATGGCTACACCTTC. Translating gives CASDRDTNYGYTF.

The chain links TRBV19 to TRBJ2-7; D not resolved. Deletions cut 3 bases from V and 4 bases from J, with 13 bases between. The germline CDR1 and CDR2 sequences are LNHDA and SQIVND (reference sequence). The CDR3 is 14 amino acids. CDR3 nucleotide sequence: TGTGCCAGTAGTATCAAAACTGGAGCGTACGAGCAGTACTTC. Its translation is CASSIKTGAYEQYF.

The chain joins TRBV5-1 to TRBJ2-1; 11 bases line up with TRBD1. V lost 4 bases and J lost 3; bases outside the gene matches: 6. This CDR3 has 16 residues. CDR1 is SGHRS and CDR2 is YFSETQ in the germline V gene. Here the CDR3 DNA reads TGCGCCAGCAGCAAATCCGGGACAGGGGGCTACAATGAGCAGTTCTTC. This translates into CASSKSGTGGYNEQFF.

This clone turned up a few times. The chain couples TRBV7-2 to TRBJ2-3, with TRBD2 matching 11 bases. The CDR3 contains 16 residues. Germline V gene data show CDR1 as SGHTA and CDR2 as FQGNSA. The V and J ends lost 5 bases and 1 base, in that order; junction bases with no gene match: 5. CDR3 bases: TGTGCCAGCAGCGCAACTAGCGGGAGACGCACAGATACGCAGTATTTT. This codes for CASSATSGRRTDTQYF.

In DNA, the CDR3 is TGTGCCCTGAGAGGAGGTGGGCCCTACGAGCAGTACTTC. Residues: CALRGGGPYEQYF. The J gene is TRBJ2-7, the V gene TRBV2; the D gene is possibly TRBD2 (5 bases). Germline loops: CDR1 SNHLY, CDR2 FYNNEI. V lost 11 bases to trimming and J lost 2 bases, with 16 bases between them. CDR3 length: 13 amino acids.

V gene TRBV28 combines with J gene TRBJ1-4; a weak D match, TRBD1 (6 bases). The V end lost 6 bases, the J end lost 7 bases, and 12 bases lay between the germline ends. This CDR3 is 13 amino acids long. CDR1 and CDR2 from the germline V gene are MDHEN and SYDVKM. CDR3 coding DNA: TGTGCCAGCAGGTTACAGGGAAGTGAAAAACTGTTTTTT. As protein: CASRLQGSEKLFF. Looking up the rest from reference TRBV28 and TRBJ1-4 gives the full variable domain: DVKVTQSSRYLVKRTGEKVFLECVQDMDHENMFWYRQDPGLGLRLIYFSYDVKMKEKGDIPEGYSVSREKKERFSLILESASTNQTSMYLCASRLQGSEKLFFGSGTQLSVL.

CDR3 sequence: CASSLNRGSNEQFF. DNA for the CDR3: TGCGCCAGCAGCTTAAACAGGGGATCGAATGAGCAGTTCTTC. V and J are TRBV5-1 and TRBJ2-1, with 7 positions matching TRBD1. The V segment lost 2 bases and the J segment 7 bases; nucleotides outside the gene matches: 6. This CDR3 is 14 amino acids long. Per germline, CDR1 SGHRS and CDR2 YFSETQ.

The chain joins TRBV27 to TRBJ2-5, with TRBD2 identical over 7 bases. CDR1 is MNHEY, CDR2 SMNVEV, per germline (reference sequence). V was pared by 1 base and J by 4 bases, with 3 bases of the junction left unmatched. CDR3 length: 14 amino acids. DNA for the CDR3: TGTGCCAGCAGTTTATTGCCTAGCGGAGAGACCCAGTACTTC. Translated: CASSLLPSGETQYF.

This chain connects TRBV5-1 to TRBJ1-5; TRBD1 agrees at 9 bases. The CDR3 contains 14 residues. V shed 2 bases and J 6 bases; nucleotides not matched to a gene: 3. Germline CDR1 SGHRS, CDR2 YFSETQ. CDR3 sequence: CASSFGTGLQPQHF. CDR3 nucleotides: TGCGCCAGCAGCTTCGGGACAGGGCTTCAGCCCCAGCATTTT.

This clone appeared a few times. The V gene is TRBV9, the J gene TRBJ2-1; possible D gene TRBD2, 5 bases. This CDR3 is built from 15 residues. Germline V gene data show CDR1 as SGDLS and CDR2 as YYNGEE. V lost 0 bases and J lost 5, with 12 bases in between. The CDR3 DNA sequence: TGTGCCAGCAGCGTAGGAGTTAGCGCTAACAATGAGCAGTTCTTC. This gives the protein CASSVGVSANNEQFF.

The chain has TRBV10-3 and TRBJ2-7; TRBD1 might be the D (5 bases). CDR3 length: 14 amino acids. V was cut by 7 bases and J by 2 bases, with 15 bases left in between. The germline V gene encodes CDR1 ENHRY and CDR2 SYGVKD. The CDR3 DNA follows: TGTGCCATCAAGGAGACAGCATCTACCTACGAGCAGTACTTC. As protein: CAIKETASTYEQYF.

There are a few counts of this clone. The gene calls are TRBV7-2 and TRBJ1-2; 12 bases fit TRBD1. The V gene's germline CDR1 is SGHTA and CDR2 FQGNSA. V was pared by 4 bases and J by 8 bases, with 14 bases of the junction left unmatched. The CDR3 spans 17 residues. The CDR3 DNA sequence: TGTGCCAGCAGCTCGCGCACCGGGACAGGGGGCCCCTTGGGCTACACCTTC. This translates into CASSSRTGTGGPLGYTF.

The V and J genes are TRBV7-9 and TRBJ2-5, with D possibly matching TRBD2 (6 bases). V lost 7 bases, J lost 5 bases, and 17 bases lay in between. CDR3 length: 14 residues. The germline gives CDR1 SEHNR, CDR2 FQNEAQ (reference sequence). This chain's CDR3 is CASTVSAEGETQYF. CDR3 nucleotides: TGTGCCAGCACTGTCAGCGCGGAGGGGGAGACCCAGTACTTC.

The chain joins TRBV7-2 to TRBJ1-1; the D is unclear. The ends were cut back, 5 bases at V and 3 bases at J, with 13 bases in the middle. The CDR3 is 14 residues long. From germline, CDR1 is SGHTA and CDR2 FQGNSA. CDR3 residues: CASSPELRHTEAFF. The CDR3 DNA reads as TGTGCCAGCAGCCCGGAGCTACGCCACACTGAAGCTTTCTTT.